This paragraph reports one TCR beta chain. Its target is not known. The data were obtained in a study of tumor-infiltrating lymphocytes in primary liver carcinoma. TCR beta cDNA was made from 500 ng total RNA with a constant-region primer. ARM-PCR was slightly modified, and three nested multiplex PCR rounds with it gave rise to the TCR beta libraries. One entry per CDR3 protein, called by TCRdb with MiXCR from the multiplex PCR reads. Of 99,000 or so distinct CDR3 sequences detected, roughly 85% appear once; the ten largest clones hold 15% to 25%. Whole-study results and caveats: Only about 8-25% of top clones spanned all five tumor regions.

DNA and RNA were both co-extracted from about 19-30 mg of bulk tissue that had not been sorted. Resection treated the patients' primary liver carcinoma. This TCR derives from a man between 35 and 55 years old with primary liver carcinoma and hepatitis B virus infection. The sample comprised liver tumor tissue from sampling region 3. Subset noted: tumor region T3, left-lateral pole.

The CDR3 is CATNPSGYYGYTF. The CDR3, as DNA: TGTGCCACCAATCCCTCAGGATACTATGGCTACACCTTC. The chain is built from TRBV28 and TRBJ1-2; no firm D call. Trimming removed 10 bases at V and 3 bases at J, with 15 bases between. Germline lookup yields CDR1 MDHEN and CDR2 SYDVKM. The CDR3 length is 13 residues.